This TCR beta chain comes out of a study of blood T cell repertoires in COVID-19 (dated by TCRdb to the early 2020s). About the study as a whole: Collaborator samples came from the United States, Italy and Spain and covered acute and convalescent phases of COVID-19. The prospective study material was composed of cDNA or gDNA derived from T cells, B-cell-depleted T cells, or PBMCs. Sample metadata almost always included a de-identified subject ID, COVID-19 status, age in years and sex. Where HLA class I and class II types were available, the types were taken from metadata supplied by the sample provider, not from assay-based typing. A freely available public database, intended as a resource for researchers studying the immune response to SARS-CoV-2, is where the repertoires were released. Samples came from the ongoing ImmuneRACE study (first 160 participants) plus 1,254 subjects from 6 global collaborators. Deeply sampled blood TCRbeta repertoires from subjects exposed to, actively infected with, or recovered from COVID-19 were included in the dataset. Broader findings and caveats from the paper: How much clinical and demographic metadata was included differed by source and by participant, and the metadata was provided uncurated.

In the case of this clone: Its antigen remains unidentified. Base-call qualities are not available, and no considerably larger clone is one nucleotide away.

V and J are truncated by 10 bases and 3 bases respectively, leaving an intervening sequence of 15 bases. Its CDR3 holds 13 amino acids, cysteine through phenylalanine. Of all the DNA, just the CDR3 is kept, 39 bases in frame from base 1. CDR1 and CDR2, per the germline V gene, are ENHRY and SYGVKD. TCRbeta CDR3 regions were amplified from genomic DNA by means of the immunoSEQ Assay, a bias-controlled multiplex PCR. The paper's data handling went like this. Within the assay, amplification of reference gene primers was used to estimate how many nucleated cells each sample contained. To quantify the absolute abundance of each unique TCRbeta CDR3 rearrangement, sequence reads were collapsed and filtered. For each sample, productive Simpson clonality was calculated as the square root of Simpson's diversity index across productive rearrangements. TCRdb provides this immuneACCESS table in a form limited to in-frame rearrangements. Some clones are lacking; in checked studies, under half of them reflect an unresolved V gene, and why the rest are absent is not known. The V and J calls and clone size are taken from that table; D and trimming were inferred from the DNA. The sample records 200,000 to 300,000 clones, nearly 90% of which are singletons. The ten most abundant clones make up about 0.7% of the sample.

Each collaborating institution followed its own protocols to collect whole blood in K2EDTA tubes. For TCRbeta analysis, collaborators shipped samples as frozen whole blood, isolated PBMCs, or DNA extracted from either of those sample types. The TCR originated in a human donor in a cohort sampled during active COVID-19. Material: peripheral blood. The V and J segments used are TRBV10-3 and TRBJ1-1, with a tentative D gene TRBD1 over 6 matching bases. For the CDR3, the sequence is CATKTGGDTEAFF. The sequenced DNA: TGTGCCACCAAGACAGGTGGGGACACTGAAGCTTTCTTT.